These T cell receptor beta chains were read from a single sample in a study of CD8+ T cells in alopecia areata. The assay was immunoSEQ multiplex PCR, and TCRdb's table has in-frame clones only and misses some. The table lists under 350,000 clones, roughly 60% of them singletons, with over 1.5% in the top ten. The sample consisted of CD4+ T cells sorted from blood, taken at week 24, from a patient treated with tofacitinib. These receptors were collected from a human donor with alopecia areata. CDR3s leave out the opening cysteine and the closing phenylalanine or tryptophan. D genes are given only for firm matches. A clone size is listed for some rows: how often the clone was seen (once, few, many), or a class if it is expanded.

cdr3_aa: ASSSSSLQY; d_call: .; v_call: TRBV6-5; clone_size: .
cdr3_aa: ASSWTVQETQY; d_call: .; v_call: TRBV7-2; clone_size: .
cdr3_aa: ASSFWGGTTTAQY; d_call: .; v_call: TRBV5-1; clone_size: .
cdr3_aa: AWSVTGWTYEQY; d_call: .; v_call: TRBV30; clone_size: .
cdr3_aa: ASSSGTSDSPLH; d_call: .; v_call: TRBV5-1; clone_size: few
cdr3_aa: AWSVSGDSYEQY; d_call: .; v_call: TRBV30; clone_size: .
cdr3_aa: ASSARADSSNTGELF; d_call: .; v_call: TRBV9; clone_size: .
cdr3_aa: ASSSGQRPNTGELF; d_call: .; v_call: TRBV5-1; clone_size: .
cdr3_aa: ASRGWDGSYEQY; d_call: .; v_call: TRBV6-5; clone_size: .
cdr3_aa: ASSLDGTSTGELF; d_call: .; v_call: TRBV5-1; clone_size: .
cdr3_aa: AWSEELGSPNYGYT; d_call: .; v_call: TRBV30; clone_size: few
cdr3_aa: AWSPGAGKTQY; d_call: .; v_call: TRBV30; clone_size: .